The clone carrying this T cell receptor (beta chain) was seen at least ten times. The germline V gene encodes CDR1 DFQATT and CDR2 SNEGSKA (reference sequence). The CDR3 totals 15 residues. Trimming stripped 3 bases from V and 7 bases from J, with 21 bases between. Time point here: longitudinal time-point 2. Unsorted libraries were derived from 2 million PBMCs stored at -80 C. The data are from a study of neurological immune-mediated disorders. Over 200 million TCR-beta sequences (from 15-18 subjects) were yielded by each sequencing run. A single record per CDR3 protein comes from TCRdb applying MiXCR to the 5' RACE reads. The sample shows some 48,000 distinct CDR3 sequences, about an eighth of them seen only once.

Sequenced: PBMCs. The TCR sequence derives from a male donor with HTLV-1-associated myelopathy (HAM/TSP). V gene TRBV20-1 combines with J gene TRBJ1-2; D remains unclear. CDR3 sequence: CSARDWRRSVSGYTF. Written as DNA, the CDR3 is TGCAGTGCTAGGGATTGGCGCAGGTCGGTCTCTGGCTACACCTTC.